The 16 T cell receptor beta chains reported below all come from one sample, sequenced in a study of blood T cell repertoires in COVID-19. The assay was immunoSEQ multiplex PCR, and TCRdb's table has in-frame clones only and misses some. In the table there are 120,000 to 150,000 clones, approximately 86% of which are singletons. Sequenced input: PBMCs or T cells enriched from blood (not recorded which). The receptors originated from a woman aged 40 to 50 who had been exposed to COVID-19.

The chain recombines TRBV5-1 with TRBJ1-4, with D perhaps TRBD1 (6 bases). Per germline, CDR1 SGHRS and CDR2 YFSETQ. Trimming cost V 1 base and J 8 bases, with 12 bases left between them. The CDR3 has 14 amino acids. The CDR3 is CASSLRYQGEKLFF. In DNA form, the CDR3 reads TGCGCCAGCAGCTTGCGGTATCAGGGGGAAAAACTGTTTTTT.

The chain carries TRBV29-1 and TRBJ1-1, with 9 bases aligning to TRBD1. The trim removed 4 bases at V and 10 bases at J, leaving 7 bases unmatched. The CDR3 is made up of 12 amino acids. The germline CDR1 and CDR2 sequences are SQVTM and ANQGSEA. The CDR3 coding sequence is TGCAGCGTTGCGGACAGGGGCCTCGGAGCTTTCTTT. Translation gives CSVADRGLGAFF.

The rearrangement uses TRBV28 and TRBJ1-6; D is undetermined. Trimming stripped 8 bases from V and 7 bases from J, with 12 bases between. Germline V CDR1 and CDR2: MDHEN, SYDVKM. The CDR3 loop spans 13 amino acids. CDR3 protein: CASRSHYNSPLHF. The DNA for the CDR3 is TGTGCCAGCCGTTCACATTACAATTCACCCCTCCACTTT.

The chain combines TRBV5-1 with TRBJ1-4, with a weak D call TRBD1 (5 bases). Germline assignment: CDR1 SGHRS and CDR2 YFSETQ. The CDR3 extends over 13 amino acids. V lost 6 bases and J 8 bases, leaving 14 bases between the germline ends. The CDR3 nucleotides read TGCGCCAGCACCAGATCATCAGGGGAAAAACTGTTTTTT. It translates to CASTRSSGEKLFF.

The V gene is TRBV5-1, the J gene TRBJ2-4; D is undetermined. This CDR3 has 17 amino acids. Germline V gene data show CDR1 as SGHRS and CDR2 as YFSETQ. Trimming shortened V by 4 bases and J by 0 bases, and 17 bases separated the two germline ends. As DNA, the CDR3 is TGCGCCAGCAGCCCGGATGGGCAGCTTCTAGCCAAAAACATTCAGTACTTC. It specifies CASSPDGQLLAKNIQYF. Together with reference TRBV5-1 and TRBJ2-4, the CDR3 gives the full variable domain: KAGVTQTPRYLIKTRGQQVTLSCSPISGHRSVSWYQQTPGQGLQFLFEYFSETQRNKGNFPGRFSGRQFSNSRSEMNVSTLELGDSALYLCASSPDGQLLAKNIQYFGAGTRLSVL.

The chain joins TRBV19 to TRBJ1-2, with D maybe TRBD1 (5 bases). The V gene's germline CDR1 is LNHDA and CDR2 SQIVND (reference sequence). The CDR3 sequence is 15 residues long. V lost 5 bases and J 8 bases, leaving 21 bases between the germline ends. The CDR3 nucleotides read TGTGCCAGTAGTCCCCAGCACCTCCCAGGGCTCGGCTACACCTTC. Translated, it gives CASSPQHLPGLGYTF.

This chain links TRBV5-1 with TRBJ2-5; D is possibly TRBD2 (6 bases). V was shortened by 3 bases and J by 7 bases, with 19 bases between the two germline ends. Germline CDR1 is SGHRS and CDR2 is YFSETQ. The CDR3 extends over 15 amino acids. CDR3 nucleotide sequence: TGCGCCAGCAGCTCCGCGGGGAGTGTGGGGTCGACCCAGTACTTC. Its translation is CASSSAGSVGSTQYF. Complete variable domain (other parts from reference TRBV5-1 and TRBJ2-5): KAGVTQTPRYLIKTRGQQVTLSCSPISGHRSVSWYQQTPGQGLQFLFEYFSETQRNKGNFPGRFSGRQFSNSRSEMNVSTLELGDSALYLCASSSAGSVGSTQYFGPGTRLLVL.

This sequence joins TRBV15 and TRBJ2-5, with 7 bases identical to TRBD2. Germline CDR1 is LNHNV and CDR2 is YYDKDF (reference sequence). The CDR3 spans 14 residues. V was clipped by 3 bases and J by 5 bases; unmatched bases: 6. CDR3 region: CATSREVGGETQYF. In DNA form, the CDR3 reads TGTGCCACCAGCAGGGAGGTCGGGGGGGAGACCCAGTACTTC.

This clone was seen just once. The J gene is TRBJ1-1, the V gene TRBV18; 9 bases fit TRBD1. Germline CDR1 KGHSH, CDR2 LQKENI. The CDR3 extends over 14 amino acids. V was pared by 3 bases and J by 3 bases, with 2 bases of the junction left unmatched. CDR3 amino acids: CASSPRTGDTEAFF. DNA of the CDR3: TGTGCCAGCTCACCTCGGACAGGGGACACTGAAGCTTTCTTT.

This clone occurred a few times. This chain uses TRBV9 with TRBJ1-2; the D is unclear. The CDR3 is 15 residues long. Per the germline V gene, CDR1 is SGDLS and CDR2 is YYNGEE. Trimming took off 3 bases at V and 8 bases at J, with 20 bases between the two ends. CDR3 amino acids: CASSEGLEGIGGYTF. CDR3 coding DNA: TGTGCCAGCAGCGAGGGTCTTGAGGGAATAGGCGGCTACACCTTC.

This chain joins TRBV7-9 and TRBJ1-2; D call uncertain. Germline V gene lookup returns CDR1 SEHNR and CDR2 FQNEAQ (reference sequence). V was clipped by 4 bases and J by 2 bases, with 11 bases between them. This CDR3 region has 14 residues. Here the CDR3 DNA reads TGTGCCAGCAGCTCGATCGGTTGGAACTATGGCTACACCTTC. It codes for CASSSIGWNYGYTF.

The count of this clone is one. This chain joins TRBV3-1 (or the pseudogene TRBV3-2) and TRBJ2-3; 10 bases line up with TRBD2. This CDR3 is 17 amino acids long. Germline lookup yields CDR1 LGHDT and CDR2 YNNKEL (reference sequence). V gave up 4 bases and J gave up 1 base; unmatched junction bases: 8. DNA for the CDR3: TGTGCCAGCAGCCTTTCTTCCGGGACTAGCGGCACAGATACGCAGTATTTT. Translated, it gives CASSLSSGTSGTDTQYF.

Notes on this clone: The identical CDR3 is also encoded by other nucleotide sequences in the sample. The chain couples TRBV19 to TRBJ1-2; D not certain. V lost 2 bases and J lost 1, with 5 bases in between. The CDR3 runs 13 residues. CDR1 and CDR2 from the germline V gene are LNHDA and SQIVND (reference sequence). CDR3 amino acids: CASSIKLNYGYTF. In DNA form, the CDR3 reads TGTGCCAGTAGTATAAAGCTTAACTATGGCTACACCTTC.

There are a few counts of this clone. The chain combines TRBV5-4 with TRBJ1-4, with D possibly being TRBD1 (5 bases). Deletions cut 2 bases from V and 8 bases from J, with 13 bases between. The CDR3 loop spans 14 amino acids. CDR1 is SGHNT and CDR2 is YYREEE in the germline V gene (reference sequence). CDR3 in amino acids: CASSFRQTGEKLFF. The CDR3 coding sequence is TGTGCCAGCAGCTTCCGACAGACTGGGGAAAAACTGTTTTTT. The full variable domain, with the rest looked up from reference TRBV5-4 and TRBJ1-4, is ETGVTQSPTHLIKTRGQQVTLRCSSQSGHNTVSWYQQALGQGPQFIFQYYREEENGRGNFPPRFSGLQFPNYSSELNVNALELDDSALYLCASSFRQTGEKLFFGSGTQLSVL.

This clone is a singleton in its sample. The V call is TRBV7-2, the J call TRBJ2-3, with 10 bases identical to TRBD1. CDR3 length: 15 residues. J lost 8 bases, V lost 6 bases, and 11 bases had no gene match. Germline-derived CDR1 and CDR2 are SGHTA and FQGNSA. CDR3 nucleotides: TGTGCCAGCAGATCTGGGACAGGGGCCCTGGGTACGCAGTATTTT. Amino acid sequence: CASRSGTGALGTQYF.

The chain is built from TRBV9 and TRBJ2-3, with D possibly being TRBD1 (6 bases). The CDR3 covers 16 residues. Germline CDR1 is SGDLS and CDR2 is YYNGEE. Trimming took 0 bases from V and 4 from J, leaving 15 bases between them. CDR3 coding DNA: TGTGCCAGCAGCGTAGCTCTGGGGGCGCGGGCAGATACGCAGTATTTT. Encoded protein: CASSVALGARADTQYF.